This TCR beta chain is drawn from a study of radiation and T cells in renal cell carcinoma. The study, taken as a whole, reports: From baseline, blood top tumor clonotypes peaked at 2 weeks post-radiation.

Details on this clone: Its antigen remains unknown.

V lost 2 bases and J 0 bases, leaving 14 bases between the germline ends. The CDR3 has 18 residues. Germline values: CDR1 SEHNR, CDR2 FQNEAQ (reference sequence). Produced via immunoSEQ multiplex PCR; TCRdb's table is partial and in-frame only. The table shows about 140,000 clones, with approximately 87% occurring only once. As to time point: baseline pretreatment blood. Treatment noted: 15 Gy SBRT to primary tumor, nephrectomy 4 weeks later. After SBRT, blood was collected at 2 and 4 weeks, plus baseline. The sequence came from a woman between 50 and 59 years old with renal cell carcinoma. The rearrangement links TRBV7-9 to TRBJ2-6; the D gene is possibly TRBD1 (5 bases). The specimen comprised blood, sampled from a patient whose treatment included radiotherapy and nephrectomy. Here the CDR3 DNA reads TGTGCCAGCAGCTTATATGGCAGGGCAAGCTCTGGGGCCAACGTCCTGACTTTC. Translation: CASSLYGRASSGANVLTF.